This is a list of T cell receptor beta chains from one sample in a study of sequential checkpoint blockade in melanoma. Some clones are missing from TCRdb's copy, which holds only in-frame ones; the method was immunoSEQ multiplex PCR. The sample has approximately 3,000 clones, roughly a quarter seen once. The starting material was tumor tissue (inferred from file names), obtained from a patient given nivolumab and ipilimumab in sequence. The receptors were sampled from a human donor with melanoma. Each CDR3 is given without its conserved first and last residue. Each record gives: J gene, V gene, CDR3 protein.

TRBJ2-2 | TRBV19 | ASRIPWAGELF
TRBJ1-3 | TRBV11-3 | ASSFGTETGNTIY
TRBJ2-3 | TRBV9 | ASGDSSYTQY
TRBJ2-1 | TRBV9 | ASSPGTIDNEQF
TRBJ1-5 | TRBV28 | ASSSGNQPQH
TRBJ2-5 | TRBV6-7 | ASSYWGGETQY
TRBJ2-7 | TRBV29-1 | SVVPTSGSFYEQY
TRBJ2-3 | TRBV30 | AWSPLTGVLDTQY
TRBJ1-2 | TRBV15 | ATSRDDETGDRGYT
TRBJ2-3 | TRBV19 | ASSIDDQTQY
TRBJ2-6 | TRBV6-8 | ASSETGAGANVLT
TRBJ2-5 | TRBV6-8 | ASRPSGKQETQY
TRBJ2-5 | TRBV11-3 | ASSLIQGAETQY
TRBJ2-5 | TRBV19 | ASSIVDRRTQY
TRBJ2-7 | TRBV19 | ASRPGALGSYEQY
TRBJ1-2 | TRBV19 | ASSINGMAYGYT
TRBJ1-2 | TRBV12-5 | ASGSTFLQGGNYGYT
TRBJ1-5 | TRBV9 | ASSVGRQSSQPQH
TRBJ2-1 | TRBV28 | ASSSPEGALMYNEQF
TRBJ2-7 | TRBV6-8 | ASRKLAGGYEQY
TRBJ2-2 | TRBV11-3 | ASSLLGGTGELF
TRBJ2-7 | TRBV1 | ASSQDALVGLEQY
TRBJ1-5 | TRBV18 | ASSPFGSNQPQH
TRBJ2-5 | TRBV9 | ASSVEPGAQY
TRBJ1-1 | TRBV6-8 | ASSYSQGGATEAF
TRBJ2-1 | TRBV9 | ASSVGADEQF
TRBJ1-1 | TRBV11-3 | ASSPGGAGNTEAF
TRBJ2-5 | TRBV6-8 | ASSYGGLAVQETQY
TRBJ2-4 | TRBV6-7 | ASSFRSLGEAKNIQY
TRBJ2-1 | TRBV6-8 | ATEDSNGYEQF
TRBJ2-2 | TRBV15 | ATSGHVTSGNTGELF
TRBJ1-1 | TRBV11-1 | ASSFGVPNTEAF
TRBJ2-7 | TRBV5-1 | ASSLGSSGIAYEQY
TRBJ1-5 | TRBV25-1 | ASSEAQGDTQPQH
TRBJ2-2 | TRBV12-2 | ASRLARLAGYTGELF